Sequencing of this T cell receptor (beta chain) was carried out in a study of blood T cell repertoires in COVID-19. Overall study: The origin of the acute and convalescent COVID-19 samples was the United States, Italy and Spain.

Measured with immunoSEQ multiplex PCR; TCRdb has only the in-frame clones, and not every one. The sample has over 250,000 clones, approximately 85% seen once. Germline V CDR1 and CDR2: SEHNR, FQNEAQ (reference sequence). The CDR3 runs to 14 residues. V dropped 4 bases and J dropped 4 bases, with 10 bases sitting between them. The receptor's source is a middle-aged man with active or convalescent COVID-19. Material: peripheral blood. The rearrangement joins TRBV7-9 to TRBJ2-2, with D unclear. Here the CDR3 reads CASSSSRVTGELFF. The CDR3 nucleotides are TGTGCCAGCAGCTCCTCCCGGGTCACCGGGGAGCTGTTTTTT.